The 28 T cell receptor beta chains in this list originate from one sample, sequenced in a study of beta chain features in type 1 diabetes. The study, taken as a whole, reports: Shorter TCRB CDR3s, moderately but significantly so, were found in Type 1 diabetes patients in all four CD4+ subsets.

These receptors' targets are unknown. Sequencing targeted expressed TCRB transcripts, as all isolated RNA had been reverse transcribed. Data came from immunoSEQ multiplex PCR; TCRdb stores just in-frame clones and leaves some out. The sample records about 250,000 clones, approximately 10% being singletons. Input material: naive CD4+ T cells from blood. Receptors were obtained from a man aged 25-45 years with type 1 diabetes.

The J gene is TRBJ2-7, the V gene TRBV19; a weak D match, TRBD2 (5 bases). Germline V gene lookup returns CDR1 LNHDA and CDR2 SQIVND (reference sequence). V was shortened by 5 bases and J by 1 base, with 18 bases between the two germline ends. CDR3 length: 16 residues. Here the CDR3 reads CASSPGINNPSYEQYF. CDR3 nucleotides: TGTGCCAGTAGTCCCGGGATAAACAACCCGTCCTACGAGCAGTACTTC.

This clone came up a few times. The gene calls are TRBV4-2 and TRBJ2-3, with 11 bases that match TRBD2. V gave up 2 bases and J gave up 5 bases; unmatched junction bases: 15. Per the germline V gene, CDR1 is LGHNA and CDR2 is YNFKEQ. The CDR3 runs 19 residues. The CDR3 loop reads CASSQSYGTGLAGGDTQYF. Here the CDR3 DNA reads TGTGCCAGCAGCCAATCATACGGGACCGGCCTAGCGGGGGGAGATACGCAGTATTTT.

The V gene is TRBV28, the J gene TRBJ2-5; 7 nucleotides align to TRBD1. CDR3 length equals 14 residues. CDR1 and CDR2 from the germline V gene are MDHEN and SYDVKM. V shed 5 bases and J 5 bases; nucleotides not matched to a gene: 8. The CDR3 loop is CASSTQTGKETQYF. DNA for the CDR3: TGTGCCAGCAGTACTCAGACAGGGAAGGAGACCCAGTACTTC.

This clone turned up a few times. The chain combines TRBV14 with TRBJ1-2, with D tentatively TRBD1 (6 bases). Trimming removed 1 base at V and 8 bases at J, with 14 bases between. The CDR3 has 14 amino acids. Germline-derived CDR1 and CDR2 are SGHDN and FVKESK. CDR3 in amino acids: CASSQGSSGDGYTF. CDR3 coding DNA: TGTGCCAGCAGCCAAGGGTCTTCAGGGGACGGCTACACCTTC.

In its sample, this clone was seen a few times. The rearrangement joins TRBV5-5 to TRBJ1-6; possibly TRBD1 for D (5 bases). V was trimmed by 3 bases and J by 8 bases, leaving 15 bases between them. The CDR3 spans 15 residues. From germline, CDR1 is SGHKS and CDR2 YYEKEE (reference sequence). The CDR3 loop reads CASSSGQGRHSPLHF. CDR3 DNA: TGTGCCAGCAGCTCCGGGCAGGGTCGGCATTCACCCCTCCACTTT. Full variable domain (outside the CDR3, taken from reference TRBV5-5 and TRBJ1-6): DAGVTQSPTHLIKTRGQQVTLRCSPISGHKSVSWYQQVLGQGPQFIFQYYEKEERGRGNFPDRFSARQFPNYSSELNVNALLLGDSALYLCASSSGQGRHSPLHFGNGTRLTVT.

This clone has just a few counts. The V and J genes are TRBV7-3 and TRBJ2-3; perhaps TRBD2 as D (6 bases). The CDR3 loop spans 18 amino acids. Trimming left V 5 bases short and J 5 bases short, with 26 bases between. Germline V gene data show CDR1 as SGHTA and CDR2 as FQGTGA. This CDR3 is CASSPSIEAAGFGDTQYF. CDR3 bases: TGTGCCAGCAGCCCTTCTATTGAGGCGGCGGGGTTCGGAGATACGCAGTATTTT.

This chain joins TRBV15 and TRBJ1-6; a weak D match, TRBD1 (5 bases). The V gene's germline CDR1 is LNHNV and CDR2 YYDKDF (reference sequence). V was shortened by 5 bases and J by 7 bases, with 9 bases between the two germline ends. This CDR3 contains 13 residues. This CDR3 reads CATSARQNSPLHF. Here the CDR3 DNA reads TGTGCCACCAGCGCTAGACAGAATTCACCCCTCCACTTT.

This clone was found a few times. V gene TRBV28 combines with J gene TRBJ2-4; 9 bases line up with TRBD1. Germline loops: CDR1 MDHEN, CDR2 SYDVKM. V shed 5 bases and J 2 bases; nucleotides not matched to a gene: 4. The CDR3 extends over 15 amino acids. This chain's CDR3 is CASSPDRGTKNIQYF. The DNA of the CDR3 is TGTGCCAGCAGTCCGGACAGGGGAACCAAAAACATTCAGTACTTC.

This clone has just a few counts. The chain recombines TRBV5-4 with TRBJ2-1; 9 bases match TRBD2. Germline V gene sequence: CDR1 SGHNT, CDR2 YYREEE (reference sequence). Unmatched junction bases numbered 3, after V lost 5 bases and J lost 0 bases. This CDR3 is built from 15 residues. The CDR3 reads CASRSTSGSYNEQFF. The CDR3 region has the DNA TGTGCCAGCAGGTCGACTAGCGGCTCCTACAATGAGCAGTTCTTC.

The chain has TRBV7-2 and TRBJ2-1; D not certain. Germline CDR1 reads SGHTA; CDR2 reads FQGNSA. The CDR3 contains 13 residues. Between the trimmed V and J ends, which lost 2 bases and 4 bases, there was a span of 6 bases. The CDR3 bases are TGTGCCAGCAGCTTACTGTTATACAATGAGCAGTTCTTC. Residues: CASSLLLYNEQFF.

This clone was seen more than once but under ten times. The chain couples TRBV14 to TRBJ1-6, with 7 bases fitting TRBD1. The CDR3 runs to 14 residues. V lost 6 bases to trimming and J lost 5 bases; unmatched junction nucleotides: 4. Germline V CDR1 and CDR2: SGHDN, FVKESK. The CDR3 DNA sequence: TGTGCCAGCAGTAGGACAGGTGATAATTCACCCCTCCACTTT. Its translation: CASSRTGDNSPLHF.

This clone turned up a few times. This chain joins TRBV9 and TRBJ2-2; D call uncertain. V was shortened by 1 base and J by 7 bases, with 17 bases between the two germline ends. Germline CDR1 SGDLS, CDR2 YYNGEE. There are 16 residues in the CDR3. The CDR3 loop reads CASSVSPRRGIGELFF. The CDR3 nucleotides are TGTGCCAGCAGCGTAAGTCCCCGAAGAGGCATCGGGGAGCTGTTTTTT. Full variable domain (outside the CDR3, taken from reference TRBV9 and TRBJ2-2): DSGVTQTPKHLITATGQRVTLRCSPRSGDLSVYWYQQSLDQGLQFLIQYYNGEERAKGNILERFSAQQFPDLHSELNLSSLELGDSALYFCASSVSPRRGIGELFFGEGSRLTVL.

The rearrangement links TRBV5-4 to TRBJ1-2, with a tentative D call TRBD1 (5 bases). This CDR3 is 14 amino acids long. Germline V lookup: CDR1 SGHNT, CDR2 YYREEE (reference sequence). V was cut by 0 bases and J by 2 bases, with 8 bases left in between. The CDR3 DNA is TGTGCCAGCAGCTTGGCCGCAGGGAACTATGGCTACACCTTC. Protein: CASSLAAGNYGYTF. The variable domain in full, completed from reference TRBV5-4 and TRBJ1-2, reads ETGVTQSPTHLIKTRGQQVTLRCSSQSGHNTVSWYQQALGQGPQFIFQYYREEENGRGNFPPRFSGLQFPNYSSELNVNALELDDSALYLCASSLAAGNYGYTFGSGTRLTVV.

This clone turned up a few times. The chain combines TRBV5-6 with TRBJ2-7, with 11 positions matching TRBD1. Unmatched junction bases numbered 1, after V lost 0 bases and J lost 2 bases. Per the germline V gene, CDR1 is SGHDT and CDR2 is YYEEEE. The length of the CDR3 is 15 residues. CDR3 DNA: TGTGCCAGCAGCTTGGGGGGACAGGGGGCCTACGAGCAGTACTTC. This translates into CASSLGGQGAYEQYF. Together with reference TRBV5-6 and TRBJ2-7, the CDR3 gives the full variable domain: DAGVTQSPTHLIKTRGQQVTLRCSPKSGHDTVSWYQQALGQGPQFIFQYYEEEERQRGNFPDRFSGHQFPNYSSELNVNALLLGDSALYLCASSLGGQGAYEQYFGPGTRLTVT.

The V gene is TRBV5-1, the J gene TRBJ2-5; TRBD2 agrees at 7 bases. V trimming: 4 bases; J trimming: 2 bases; junction bases outside the gene matches: 5. This CDR3 comprises 14 residues. Germline lookup yields CDR1 SGHRS and CDR2 YFSETQ. This CDR3 is CASSRGLGQETQYF. The CDR3 region has the DNA TGCGCCAGCAGCAGAGGACTAGGTCAAGAGACCCAGTACTTC.

The chain links TRBV10-3 to TRBJ1-2, with TRBD1 identical over 8 bases. Germline loops: CDR1 ENHRY, CDR2 SYGVKD. Losses at the gene ends were 4 bases for V and 3 bases for J; bases not matched to a gene: 4. The CDR3 extends over 14 amino acids. CDR3 in amino acids: CAISAGTGDYGYTF. CDR3 sequence (DNA): TGTGCCATCAGTGCCGGGACAGGTGACTATGGCTACACCTTC.

This clone was observed a single time. The V call is TRBV5-4, the J call TRBJ2-3, with D maybe TRBD1 (6 bases). The CDR3 totals 15 residues. CDR1 and CDR2 from the germline V gene are SGHNT and YYREEE (reference sequence). V lost 7 bases to trimming and J lost 6 bases, with 21 bases between them. CDR3 loop: CASWRSGDRWDTQYF. CDR3 sequence (DNA): TGTGCCAGCTGGCGAAGCGGTGACAGGTGGGATACGCAGTATTTT.

This clone has only a few counts. The V and J genes are TRBV5-1 and TRBJ2-7; TRBD1 might be the D (6 bases). CDR1 SGHRS and CDR2 YFSETQ come from the germline V gene. This CDR3 has 14 amino acids. V was trimmed by 1 base and J by 7 bases, leaving 15 bases between them. The DNA of the CDR3 is TGCGCCAGCAGCTTGACTGGGACAATCGTTGAGCAGTACTTC. Its translation: CASSLTGTIVEQYF.

CDR3: CASSDGNTGELFF. The DNA for the CDR3 is TGTGCCAGCAGTGACGGTAACACCGGGGAGCTGTTTTTT. The chain uses TRBV2 and TRBJ2-2; no clear D gene. V gave up 3 bases and J gave up 2 bases, with 4 bases separating them. The CDR3 covers 13 residues. In germline, CDR1 is SNHLY, CDR2 FYNNEI.

The V gene is TRBV18, the J gene TRBJ1-2; no clear D gene. V was trimmed by 3 bases and J by 5 bases, leaving 13 bases between them. The CDR3 length is 14 residues. Germline V gene data show CDR1 as KGHSH and CDR2 as LQKENI. CDR3 nucleotide sequence: TGTGCCAGCTCACCCGGCCAGACGACTTATGGCTACACCTTC. This sequence encodes CASSPGQTTYGYTF.

This clone appeared a few times. V and J are TRBV19 and TRBJ1-2; 7 positions agree with TRBD1. The ends lost 3 bases at V and 2 bases at J; junction bases unmatched: 0. The germline CDR1 and CDR2 sequences are LNHDA and SQIVND (reference sequence). This CDR3 has 13 residues. In nucleotides, the CDR3 is TGTGCCAGTAGTATGACAGGGAACTATGGCTACACCTTC. Its translation is CASSMTGNYGYTF.

The V call is TRBV2, the J call TRBJ2-7, with D hard to call. This CDR3 has 11 amino acids. Germline assignment: CDR1 SNHLY and CDR2 FYNNEI. Trimming took 3 bases from V and 4 from J, leaving 4 bases between them. The DNA for the CDR3 is TGTGCCAGCAGTGACTCGTACGAGCAGTACTTC. It codes for CASSDSYEQYF. The full variable domain, completed using reference TRBV2 and TRBJ2-7, is EPEVTQTPSHQVTQMGQEVILRCVPISNHLYFYWYRQILGQKVEFLVSFYNNEISEKSEIFDDQFSVERPDGSNFTLKIRSTKLEDSAMYFCASSDSYEQYFGPGTRLTVT.

The V call is TRBV14, the J call TRBJ2-3; a weak D match, TRBD2 (6 bases). The CDR3 spans 15 residues. V was shortened by 4 bases and J by 6 bases, with 17 bases between the two germline ends. CDR1 is SGHDN, CDR2 FVKESK, per germline. CDR3 bases: TGTGCCAGCAGCCCGCTGGCGGGGCCGAGGGATACGCAGTATTTT. Its translation: CASSPLAGPRDTQYF.

Regarding this clone: Other DNA sequences in this sample translate to the same CDR3. The chain joins TRBV19 to TRBJ1-5; 7 bases are a match to TRBD1. From germline, CDR1 is LNHDA and CDR2 SQIVND (reference sequence). CDR3 length: 14 residues. J gave up 4 bases and V 3 bases, and 3 bases lay outside the gene matches. CDR3 nucleotide sequence: TGTGCCAGTAGTATGGGACAGCTGAATCAGCCCCAGCATTTT. This translates into CASSMGQLNQPQHF.

This clone was detected a few times. V usage is TRBV6-5 and J usage is TRBJ1-5; D is unresolved. Per the germline V gene, CDR1 is MNHEY and CDR2 is SVGAGI. V shed 5 bases and J shed 2 bases, with 10 bases lying between them. This CDR3 region has 14 residues. In DNA, the CDR3 is TGTGCCAGCAGTCGACTGGAGGGCAATCAGCCCCAGCATTTT. This sequence encodes CASSRLEGNQPQHF.

The rearrangement joins TRBV7-2 to TRBJ2-5, with TRBD1 identical over 8 bases. The CDR3 is 16 residues long. V was clipped by 3 bases and J by 5 bases; unmatched bases: 11. Germline assignment: CDR1 SGHTA and CDR2 FQGNSA. CDR3: CASSFGSRQGQETQYF. The CDR3, as DNA: TGTGCCAGCAGCTTTGGCTCGAGACAGGGGCAGGAGACCCAGTACTTC.

The genes are TRBV5-1 and TRBJ2-5; D remains unclear. This CDR3 comprises 13 residues. The V end was cut by 0 bases, the J end by 1 base, with 4 bases between. Germline assignment: CDR1 SGHRS and CDR2 YFSETQ. CDR3 nucleotide sequence: TGCGCCAGCAGCTTGGTGAGCCAAGAGACCCAGTACTTC. This encodes CASSLVSQETQYF.

In this sample, this clone turned up a few times. The chain carries TRBV7-9 and TRBJ2-2; perhaps TRBD2 as D (6 bases). Germline CDR1 reads SEHNR; CDR2 reads FQNEAQ (reference sequence). CDR3 length: 15 residues. Trimming shortened V by 6 bases and J by 6 bases, and 17 bases separated the two germline ends. CDR3 DNA: TGTGCCAGCAGAGTACGGGGCGGGAAGGCCGGGGAGCTGTTTTTT. Protein sequence: CASRVRGGKAGELFF.